This T cell receptor (beta chain) came from a study of cytomegalovirus exposure and HLA in healthy donors. Whole-study results and caveats: TCR sequences were mostly rare, though some public TCRs occurred in many donors.

The study drew the donors from its 120-subject validation cohort, separate from the approximately 700-subject first cohort. The ends were cut back, 4 bases at V and 4 bases at J, with 13 bases in the middle. The CDR3 covers 14 residues. CDR1 and CDR2 (germline): LNHDA, SQIVND (reference sequence). As concerns this clone: Its antigen is undetermined.

TCRdb's table, derived via immunoSEQ multiplex PCR, lists solely in-frame clones and lacks some. This sample has about 250,000 clones, with about 90% found just once. The chain joins TRBV19 to TRBJ1-1, with D perhaps TRBD1 (5 bases). This clonotype was sampled from a man between 18 and 29 years old in good health and CMV-seropositive. The specimen sequenced was PBMCs. CDR3 sequence: CASSTTWRGTEAFF. DNA for the CDR3: TGTGCCAGTAGTACTACCTGGAGGGGCACTGAAGCTTTCTTT.